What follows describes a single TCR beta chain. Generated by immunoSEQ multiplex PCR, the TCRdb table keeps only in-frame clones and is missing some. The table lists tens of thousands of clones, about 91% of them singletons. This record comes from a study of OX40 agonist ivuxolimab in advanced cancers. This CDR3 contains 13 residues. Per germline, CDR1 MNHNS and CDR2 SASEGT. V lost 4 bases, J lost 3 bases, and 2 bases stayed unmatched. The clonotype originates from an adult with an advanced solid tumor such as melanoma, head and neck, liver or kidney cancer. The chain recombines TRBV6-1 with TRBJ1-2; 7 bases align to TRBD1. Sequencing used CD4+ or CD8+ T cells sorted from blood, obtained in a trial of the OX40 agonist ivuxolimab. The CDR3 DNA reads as TGTGCCAGCAGTGGGGACAGACACTATGGCTACACCTTC. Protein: CASSGDRHYGYTF.